The 15 T cell receptor beta chains below all came from one sample that was sequenced in a study of T-cell reconstitution after alpha-beta-depleted transplantation in children. Preparation of the TCRbeta library involved a method that used unique molecular identifiers. TCRdb reprocessed the PCR reads with MiXCR, giving one entry per CDR3 protein. The sample has 490,000 or so distinct CDR3 sequences, 12% seen once. The sample here was PBMCs from the stem cell graft donor, taken from the stem cell graft. The source is a human donor who donated a stem cell graft to a child with combined immunodeficiency.

This clonotype was detected many times. The chain carries TRBV18 and TRBJ1-5; 8 bases map to TRBD1. CDR1 and CDR2 from the germline V gene are KGHSH and LQKENI. CDR3 length: 12 residues. V lost 6 bases to trimming and J lost 9 bases; unmatched junction nucleotides: 4. The CDR3 loop is CASSTGEGPQHF. For the CDR3, the DNA is TGTGCCAGCTCGACAGGGGAAGGGCCCCAGCATTTT.

The V call is TRBV29-1, the J call TRBJ1-2; D might be TRBD1 (5 bases). CDR1 is SQVTM, CDR2 ANQGSEA, per germline. Trimming shortened V by 6 bases and J by 5 bases, and 16 bases separated the two germline ends. The CDR3 spans 13 residues. The CDR3 bases are TGCAGCGTAGGGGACTGGAGAAGATATGGCTACACCTTC. This translates into CSVGDWRRYGYTF. The whole variable domain, filled in from reference TRBV29-1 and TRBJ1-2, reads SAVISQKPSRDICQRGTSLTIQCQVDSQVTMMFWYRQQPGQSLTLIATANQGSEATYESGFVIDKFPISRPNLTFSTLTVSNMSPEDSSIYLCSVGDWRRYGYTFGSGTRLTVV.

This clonotype has a count of ten or more. The chain joins TRBV15 to TRBJ2-7; 7 bases are shared with TRBD2. V shed 1 base, J shed 3 bases, and the junction held 6 bases outside the gene matches. Germline CDR1 is LNHNV and CDR2 is YYDKDF (reference sequence). The CDR3 covers 15 residues. The CDR3 nucleotides read TGTGCCACCAGCAGAGCTGCGGGAGAAAGCTACGAGCAGTACTTC. This encodes CATSRAAGESYEQYF. Full variable domain (remainder filled in from reference TRBV15 and TRBJ2-7): DAMVIQNPRYQVTQFGKPVTLSCSQTLNHNVMYWYQQKSSQAPKLLFHYYDKDFNNEADTPDNFQSRRPNTSFCFLDIRSPGLGDTAMYLCATSRAAGESYEQYFGPGTRLTVT.

The chain employs TRBV20-1 and TRBJ1-6, with 7 bases identical to TRBD1. The CDR3 spans 16 residues. In germline, CDR1 is DFQATT, CDR2 SNEGSKA (reference sequence). V was pared by 3 bases and J by 6 bases, with 11 bases of the junction left unmatched. CDR3 bases: TGCAGTGCTAGGCCGACAGGGATAGTGGGTAATTCACCCCTCCACTTT. Encoded protein: CSARPTGIVGNSPLHF.

This chain uses TRBV12-3 or TRBV12-4 with TRBJ2-1, with unresolved D. CDR3 length: 17 residues. With 4 bases removed from V and 3 bases from J, the gap between germline ends came to 19 bases. Here the CDR3 reads CASSSRPGRPGYNEQFF. The CDR3 DNA is TGTGCCAGCAGTTCGCGCCCAGGAAGACCGGGCTACAATGAGCAGTTCTTC.

This clonotype has a handful of counts. The gene calls are TRBV12-3 or TRBV12-4 and TRBJ1-1; D call uncertain. The V gene lost 1 base and the J gene lost 11 bases, with 8 bases spanning the gap. This CDR3 contains 11 residues. Here the CDR3 reads CASSLETVAFF. DNA of the CDR3: TGTGCCAGCAGTTTAGAAACGGTGGCTTTCTTT.

The chain combines TRBV27 with TRBJ2-1, with 9 bases that match TRBD2. This CDR3 contains 15 residues. With V trimmed by 6 bases and J by 8 bases, 11 bases remained unmatched. In germline, CDR1 is MNHEY, CDR2 SMNVEV (reference sequence). CDR3 nucleotides: TGTGCCAGCAGATCATTAGCGGGAGCTCTCTATGAGCAGTTCTTC. Amino acid sequence: CASRSLAGALYEQFF.

This clonotype showed up many times. This chain uses TRBV4-3 with TRBJ2-7, with TRBD2 identical over 8 bases. CDR3 length: 16 residues. V lost 0 bases, J lost 3 bases, and 7 bases stayed unmatched. Germline lookup yields CDR1 LGHNA and CDR2 YSLEER. DNA of the CDR3: TGCGCCAGCAGCCAAGAGCGCGGCGGGAGGTACTACGAGCAGTACTTC. Protein sequence: CASSQERGGRYYEQYF.

This clonotype was seen repeatedly, ten times or more. This chain uses TRBV4-2 with TRBJ2-3; TRBD2 aligns across 7 bases. CDR1 LGHNA and CDR2 YNFKEQ come from the germline V gene. Unmatched junction bases numbered 2, after V lost 1 base and J lost 1 base. The CDR3 loop spans 15 amino acids. The CDR3 DNA reads TGTGCCAGCAGCCAAGGCCGGGAGGGCACAGATACGCAGTATTTT. It translates to CASSQGREGTDTQYF.

This clonotype was detected a few times. The chain links TRBV7-9 to TRBJ2-7; TRBD1 aligns across 12 bases. Germline trimming cut 6 bases from V and 2 bases from J; bases unmatched to any gene: 5. Germline lookup yields CDR1 SEHNR and CDR2 FQNEAQ (reference sequence). This CDR3 is 15 amino acids long. The chain's CDR3 is CASRPGQGATYEQYF. CDR3 in DNA: TGTGCCAGCAGGCCGGGACAGGGGGCAACCTACGAGCAGTACTTC.

This clonotype was picked up a small number of times. This chain connects TRBV12-3 or TRBV12-4 to TRBJ2-3; D gene ambiguous. V was trimmed by 5 bases and J by 3 bases, leaving 18 bases between them. This CDR3 contains 16 residues. Written as DNA, the CDR3 is TGTGCCAGCAGTCGCCGAGACTTGGGGAAAACAGATACGCAGTATTTT. Protein product: CASSRRDLGKTDTQYF.

The chain joins TRBV27 to TRBJ2-1; a possible D gene is TRBD2 (6 bases). V dropped 5 bases and J dropped 8 bases, with 16 bases sitting between them. Germline CDR1 is MNHEY and CDR2 is SMNVEV (reference sequence). This CDR3 spans 14 amino acids. The CDR3 DNA reads TGTGCCAGCAGTACCCGGGACTCAAGCTATGAGCAGTTCTTC. Residues: CASSTRDSSYEQFF.

The rearrangement joins TRBV12-3 or TRBV12-4 to TRBJ2-5; D is unresolved. Trimming stripped 10 bases from V and 4 bases from J, with 16 bases between. This CDR3 spans 13 amino acids. This CDR3 reads CATRDRLGETQYF. The DNA for the CDR3 is TGTGCCACCCGAGACCGTCTTGGAGAGACCCAGTACTTC.

There are many counts of this clonotype. This chain uses TRBV6-2 or TRBV6-3 with TRBJ2-1; a possible D gene is TRBD2 (6 bases). The germline V gene encodes CDR1 MNHEY and CDR2 SVGEGT. Trimming took 2 bases from V and 7 from J, leaving 12 bases between them. This CDR3 is 14 amino acids long. The chain's CDR3 is CASSYGGLVNEQFF. The CDR3 DNA is TGTGCCAGCAGTTACGGAGGGCTAGTAAATGAGCAGTTCTTC.

This clonotype was counted ten times or more. The CDR3 region has the DNA TGTGCCAGCAGCGAAGGAGCGGGGGTCACCTACGAGCAGTACTTC. Translating gives CASSEGAGVTYEQYF. The rearrangement uses TRBV9 and TRBJ2-7, with TRBD2 matching 8 bases. CDR1 and CDR2 (germline): SGDLS, YYNGEE. The junction had 7 bases not matched to a gene; V was cut back by 3 bases and J by 2 bases. This CDR3 comprises 15 residues.